This is a list of T cell receptor beta chains from one sample in a study of cytomegalovirus exposure and HLA in healthy donors. TCRdb's copy holds only in-frame clones and misses some; the assay was immunoSEQ multiplex PCR. The data hold 150,000 to 200,000 clones, with roughly four fifths observed a single time. The source material was PBMCs. The receptors were gathered from a woman aged 18-29 years in good health and CMV-seropositive. Both conserved end residues are part of each CDR3. A D gene is named only where the DNA matches it firmly. A clone size is listed for some rows: how often the clone was seen (once, few, many), or a class if it is expanded.

abundance	d_gene	v_gene	j_gene	CDR3aa	CDR3nt
once	-	TRBV28	TRBJ2-7	CASSFSGYSYEQYF	TGTGCCAGCAGTTTTTCAGGGTACTCCTACGAGCAGTACTTC
-	TRBD1	TRBV28	TRBJ2-7	CASSPGQTALEQYF	TGTGCCAGCAGCCCGGGACAGACGGCCTTGGAGCAGTACTTC
once	-	TRBV25-1	TRBJ1-1	CATSFGTFEAFF	TGTGCCACCTCTTTTGGGACTTTCGAAGCTTTCTTT
-	-	TRBV25-1	TRBJ1-6	CASSPRTEHNSPLHF	TGTGCCAGCAGTCCCCGGACAGAACATAATTCACCCCTCCACTTT
once	TRBD1	TRBV6-5	TRBJ1-1	CAGRGAANTEAFF	TGTGCCGGCAGGGGGGCAGCGAACACTGAAGCTTTCTTT
-	TRBD1	TRBV29-1	TRBJ2-2	CSVEQGANTGELFF	TGCAGCGTTGAACAGGGGGCAAACACCGGGGAGCTGTTTTTT
-	-	TRBV6-1	TRBJ1-4	CASSALMSGGTNEKLFF	TGTGCCAGCAGTGCTCTTATGTCCGGGGGTACTAATGAAAAACTGTTTTTT
-	-	TRBV4-1	TRBJ1-2	CASSHPYGYTF	TGCGCCAGCAGCCATCCTTATGGCTACACCTTC
-	-	TRBV28	TRBJ2-1	CASSLTRSRNEQFF	TGTGCCAGCAGTTTGACTCGGAGCCGCAATGAGCAGTTCTTC
-	TRBD2	TRBV11-2	TRBJ2-1	CASSLTSREQFF	TGTGCCAGCAGCTTGACTAGCCGGGAGCAGTTCTTC
-	-	TRBV5-6	TRBJ2-2	CASSLMNTGELFF	TGTGCCAGCAGTTTAATGAACACCGGGGAGCTGTTTTTT
-	-	TRBV5-1	TRBJ1-1	CASSLGQGLGLTEAFF	TGCGCCAGCAGCTTGGGGCAGGGCTTAGGTTTGACTGAAGCTTTCTTT
-	TRBD2	TRBV2	TRBJ2-3	CASSDIGLAASF	TGTGCCAGCAGTGACATCGGACTAGCGGCCAGTTTT
few	-	TRBV7-9	TRBJ2-1	CASSPEGGERYNEQFF	TGTGCCAGCAGCCCCGAAGGGGGGGAAAGATACAATGAGCAGTTCTTC
once	TRBD1	TRBV19	TRBJ1-6	CASQPRQGVTSSPLHF	TGTGCCAGCCAACCTCGACAGGGGGTTACCAGTTCACCCCTCCACTTT
-	-	TRBV2	TRBJ1-2	CASRRQVYGYTF	TGTGCCAGCAGGAGACAGGTCTATGGCTACACCTTC
-	TRBD2	TRBV10-3	TRBJ2-3	CAISDGSGGDTQYF	TGTGCCATCAGTGACGGTAGCGGGGGAGATACGCAGTATTTT
once	TRBD1	TRBV4-1	TRBJ2-3	CASSLTTGKTDTQYF	TGCGCCAGCAGCCTAACGACAGGGAAGACAGATACGCAGTATTTT
-	-	TRBV5-1	TRBJ2-2	CASSDNTNTGELFF	TGCGCCAGCAGTGACAATACGAACACCGGGGAGCTGTTTTTT
once	-	TRBV6-5	TRBJ2-3	CASSQGTRADTQYF	TGTGCCAGCAGTCAAGGGACTCGGGCAGATACGCAGTATTTT
-	TRBD1	TRBV4-3	TRBJ1-2	CASSQVETGNYGYTF	TGCGCCAGCAGCCAAGTCGAGACAGGGAATTATGGCTACACCTTC
few	-	TRBV29-1	TRBJ1-1	CSVDGGQNTEAFF	TGCAGCGTTGATGGGGGACAGAACACTGAAGCTTTCTTT
-	-	TRBV19	TRBJ2-4	CASSMGAGRGNIQYF	TGTGCCAGTAGTATGGGGGCAGGGAGGGGGAACATTCAGTACTTC
-	TRBD2	TRBV2	TRBJ2-1	CASMGPGLAGAYNEQFF	TGTGCCAGCATGGGGCCGGGACTAGCGGGTGCCTACAATGAGCAGTTCTTC
-	-	TRBV5-6	TRBJ1-2	CASSLGSDYGYTF	TGTGCCAGCAGCTTGGGGTCAGACTATGGCTACACCTTC
-	-	TRBV27	TRBJ1-1	CASSLSGDTEAFF	TGTGCCAGCAGTTTATCGGGAGACACTGAAGCTTTCTTT
-	-	TRBV7-9	TRBJ2-3	CASSIQLGGAVADTQYF	TGTGCCAGCAGCATCCAGTTAGGGGGGGCGGTAGCAGATACGCAGTATTTT
once	-	TRBV29-1	TRBJ1-5	CSVDSGRGEPQHF	TGCAGCGTTGACTCTGGCCGCGGGGAGCCCCAGCATTTT
many	TRBD1	TRBV5-4	TRBJ2-7	CASSRGTGSYEQYF	TGTGCCAGCAGCCGCGGGACAGGTTCCTACGAGCAGTACTTC
-	-	TRBV9	TRBJ1-1	CASSPDTEAFF	TGTGCCAGCAGCCCTGACACTGAAGCTTTCTTT
-	TRBD2	TRBV7-9	TRBJ2-3	CASSLAGLDTQYF	TGTGCCAGCTCCCTAGCGGGGTTAGATACGCAGTATTTT
-	TRBD1	TRBV6-1	TRBJ2-4	CASSDPGQKNSQYF	TGTGCCAGCAGTGATCCGGGACAGAAAAACAGTCAGTACTTC
-	-	TRBV6-1	TRBJ2-7	CASSKGGGLIGEQYF	TGTGCCAGCAGTAAAGGAGGGGGCCTTATCGGCGAGCAGTACTTC
-	-	TRBV29-1	TRBJ2-1	CSGGPRQETYNEQFF	TGCAGCGGGGGACCTAGACAGGAGACCTACAATGAGCAGTTCTTC
-	-	TRBV4-2	TRBJ2-3	CASSRDLSSTDTQYF	TGTGCCAGCAGCCGGGACTTATCTAGCACAGATACGCAGTATTTT
-	-	TRBV2	TRBJ1-1	CASTLGGGEAFF	TGTGCCAGCACCCTCGGGGGGGGTGAAGCTTTCTTT
-	TRBD1	TRBV30	TRBJ1-1	CATGQGPEAFF	TGTGCCACAGGACAGGGCCCTGAAGCTTTCTTT
once	-	TRBV7-2	TRBJ1-2	CASSLAYTGSYGYTF	TGTGCCAGCAGCTTAGCATATACCGGGAGCTATGGCTACACCTTC
-	-	TRBV9	TRBJ2-1	CASSPGTSLGYNEQFF	TGTGCCAGCAGCCCCGGGACTTCCCTCGGCTACAATGAGCAGTTCTTC
few	-	TRBV5-3	TRBJ2-4	CARSLAVAKNIQYF	TGTGCCAGAAGCTTGGCTGTAGCCAAAAACATTCAGTACTTC
-	-	TRBV19	TRBJ2-1	CASSIIPSSYNEQFF	TGTGCCAGTAGTATCATCCCGAGCTCCTACAATGAGCAGTTCTTC
-	-	TRBV10-3	TRBJ1-1	CAISGRFMNTEAFF	TGTGCCATCAGTGGGAGGTTCATGAACACTGAAGCTTTCTTT
-	-	TRBV7-8	TRBJ1-2	CASSQLRAEGDYGYTF	TGTGCCAGCAGCCAGTTGCGGGCAGAAGGTGACTATGGCTACACCTTC
few	-	TRBV11-3	TRBJ1-1	CATGGDGGEAFF	TGTGCCACCGGCGGGGATGGAGGTGAAGCTTTCTTT
-	-	TRBV13	TRBJ2-6	CASSLFRMSSGANVLTF	TGTGCCAGCAGCCTCTTCCGAATGAGTTCTGGGGCCAACGTCCTGACTTTC
-	TRBD2	TRBV9	TRBJ2-5	CASSVSGGEQETQYF	TGTGCCAGCAGCGTCAGCGGGGGTGAGCAAGAGACCCAGTACTTC
-	-	TRBV5-1	TRBJ2-7	CASSLESYEQYF	TGCGCCAGCAGCTTGGAGAGCTACGAGCAGTACTTC
-	TRBD1	TRBV6-1	TRBJ2-1	CASSGKRGLYNEQFF	TGTGCCAGCAGTGGAAAAAGGGGGCTTTACAATGAGCAGTTCTTC
-	-	TRBV9	TRBJ2-2	CASSVGLATGELFF	TGTGCCAGCAGCGTAGGTCTAGCAACCGGGGAGCTGTTTTTT
-	-	TRBV7-6	TRBJ2-3	CASTRGDTQYF	TGTGCCAGCACCAGGGGAGATACGCAGTATTTT
-	-	TRBV10-1	TRBJ2-1	CASSDLSVNEQFF	TGCGCCAGCAGTGACCTCAGCGTCAATGAGCAGTTCTTC
-	-	TRBV12-2	TRBJ2-1	CASRFAPGPRDKHNEQFF	TGTGCAAGTCGCTTTGCCCCAGGGCCCCGGGACAAACACAATGAGCAGTTCTTC
-	-	TRBV7-3	TRBJ2-2	CASSLRGNGELFF	TGTGCCAGCAGCTTGAGGGGGAACGGGGAGCTGTTTTTT